This T cell receptor (beta chain) was captured in a study of CD8 T cells in ankylosing spondylitis. Study-level findings and limits: Significant enrichment of disease-linked clones was reported in matched ankylosing spondylitis synovial fluid. One TCR beta motif, made up of 7 or 8 highly homologous variants, appeared characteristic of ankylosing spondylitis blood. CD8+ cells made up the disease-linked clones, which were relatively rare in peripheral blood.

Points on this clonotype: No antigen is known for it.

Quantitative 5'-RACE with molecular barcodes produced the TCR beta libraries. TCRdb redid the calling of the 5' RACE reads with MiXCR, one entry per CDR3 protein. The sample yields under 300,000 distinct CDR3 sequences, approximately 20% seen once. Germline V CDR1 and CDR2: MNHNS, SASEGT. The CDR3 spans 11 residues. Trimming took off 8 bases at V and 12 bases at J, with 14 bases between the two ends. Material: blood, either unsorted or a sorted T cell fraction (not recorded which). The receptor comes from a male donor with ankylosing spondylitis or in good health (not recorded which). V and J are TRBV6-1 and TRBJ2-1; D unclear. CDR3 protein: CASQTLVSQFF. CDR3 coding DNA: TGTGCCAGCCAGACCCTAGTATCGCAGTTCTTC.